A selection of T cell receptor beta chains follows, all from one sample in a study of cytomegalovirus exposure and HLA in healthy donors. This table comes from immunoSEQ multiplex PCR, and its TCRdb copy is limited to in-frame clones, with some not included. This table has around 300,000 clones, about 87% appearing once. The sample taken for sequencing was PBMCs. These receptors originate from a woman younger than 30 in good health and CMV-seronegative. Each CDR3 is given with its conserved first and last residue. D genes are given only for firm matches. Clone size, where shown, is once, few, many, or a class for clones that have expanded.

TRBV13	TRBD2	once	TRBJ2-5	TGTGCCAGCAGCTCCTCCACTAGCGGGGGTTACGAGACCCAGTACTTC	CASSSSTSGGYETQYF
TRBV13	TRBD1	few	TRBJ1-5	TGTGCCAGCAGCTTAGGTCGACAGGGTGGTCAGCCCCAGCATTTT	CASSLGRQGGQPQHF
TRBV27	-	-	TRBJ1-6	TGTGCCAGCAGTTTAGTTCGGAGCTATAATTCACCCCTCCACTTT	CASSLVRSYNSPLHF
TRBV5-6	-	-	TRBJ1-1	TGTGCCAGCAGCTTGAGGACGGTCCGGGAAGCTACTGAAGCTTTCTTT	CASSLRTVREATEAFF
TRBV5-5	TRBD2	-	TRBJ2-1	TGTGCCAGCAGCTTGTTTATCCCAGCGGGGGGATATTTTGGTGAGCAGTTCTTC	CASSLFIPAGGYFGEQFF
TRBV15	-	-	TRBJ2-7	TGTGCCACCAGCAGAGCCAGCTCCTACGAGCAGTACTTC	CATSRASSYEQYF
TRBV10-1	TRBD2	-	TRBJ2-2	TGCGCCAGCAGTGAGAGAATAGCGGGGGGGACCGGGGAGCTGTTTTTT	CASSERIAGGTGELFF
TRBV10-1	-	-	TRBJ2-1	TGCGCCAGCAGTGAGCAGTCCTACAATGAGCAGTTCTTC	CASSEQSYNEQFF
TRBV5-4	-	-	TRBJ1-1	TGTGCCAGCAGCCCTCAGGTGGAGGACGCTGAAGCTTTCTTT	CASSPQVEDAEAFF
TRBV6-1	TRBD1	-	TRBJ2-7	TGTGCCAGCAGGCCCGGGACAGGACACTCCTACGAGCAGTACTTC	CASRPGTGHSYEQYF
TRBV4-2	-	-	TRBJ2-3	TGTGCCAGCAGCGGGACAACTAGCACAGATACGCAGTATTTT	CASSGTTSTDTQYF
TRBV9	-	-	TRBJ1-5	TGTGCCAGGGACAGTGGGCCGGAGGTACAGCCCCAGCATTTT	CARDSGPEVQPQHF
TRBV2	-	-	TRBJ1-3	TGTGCCAGCAGTGGGAGAACGACCACCATATATTTT	CASSGRTTTIYF
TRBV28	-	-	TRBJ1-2	TGTGCCAGCAGTTTGTTTCCCCCGGCGACAGCTAACTATGGCTACACCTTC	CASSLFPPATANYGYTF
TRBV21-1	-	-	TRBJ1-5	TGTGCCAGCAGCAAGCGGGGGGCCTCCGGGGGGCCTTATAGCAATCAGCCCCAGCATTTT	CASSKRGASGGPYSNQPQHF
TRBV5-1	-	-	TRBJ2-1	TGCGCCACGGCGCTAGGGGACTACAATGAGCAGTTCTTC	CATALGDYNEQFF
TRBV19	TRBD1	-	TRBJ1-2	TGTGCCAGTATTACCGGGACAGGGGGATCTAACTATGGCTACACCTTC	CASITGTGGSNYGYTF
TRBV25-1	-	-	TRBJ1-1	TGTGCCAGCAGTGAAAATGGGGCCAAGGGTGGCACTGAAGCTTTCTTT	CASSENGAKGGTEAFF
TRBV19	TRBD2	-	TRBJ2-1	TGTGCCAGTAGTATCGGGGGGGGCCGTAATGAGCAGTTCTTC	CASSIGGGRNEQFF
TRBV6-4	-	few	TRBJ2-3	TGTGCCAGCAGTGACTCGACTAGCACAGATACGCAGTATTTT	CASSDSTSTDTQYF
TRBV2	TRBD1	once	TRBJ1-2	TGTGCCAGCAGTCCTACCGGACAGGTCTATGGCTACACCTTC	CASSPTGQVYGYTF
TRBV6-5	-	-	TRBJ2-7	TGTGCCAGCAACCCGCGGCTAGCCTTGGGCGAGCAGTACTTC	CASNPRLALGEQYF
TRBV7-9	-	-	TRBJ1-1	TGTTCCAGCAGCTTAGCGTCCCTGGAAGCTTTCTTT	CSSSLASLEAFF
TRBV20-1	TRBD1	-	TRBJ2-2	TGCAGTGCGGGACAGTACGGGGAGCTGTTTTTT	CSAGQYGELFF
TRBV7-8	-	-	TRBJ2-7	TGTGCCAGCAGCTTAGAGCGGCCGGGCAGATCGACCTACGAGCAGTACTTC	CASSLERPGRSTYEQYF
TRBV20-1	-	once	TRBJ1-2	TGCAGTGCCTCAGATTTTAATGGCTACACCTTC	CSASDFNGYTF
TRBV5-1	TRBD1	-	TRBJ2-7	TGCGCCAGCTCAGGGACAGGGGGATTCGACGAGCAGTACTTC	CASSGTGGFDEQYF